Listed below are T cell receptor beta chains from one sample, sequenced in a study of T cell responses to AZD1222 COVID-19 vaccine. Repertoires were generated with immunoSEQ multiplex PCR, while TCRdb's copy carries only in-frame clones and drops some. Here the sample spans 54,000 or so clones, 70% to 90% being singletons. The sample was peripheral blood, taken on day 0 of AZD1222 vaccination. Receptors were obtained from an adult in good health. CDR3s leave out the opening cysteine and the closing phenylalanine or tryptophan. D genes are given only for firm matches. Clone sizes are given selectively: once, few, many, or a class where the clone is expanded.

J	V	D	size	CDR3
TRBJ2-7	TRBV7-9	-	-	ASSRENEQY
TRBJ1-1	TRBV7-2	-	-	ASSFLSGGLGDTEAF
TRBJ1-2	TRBV4-1	-	-	ASSLAAGGEQYGYT
TRBJ2-3	TRBV12-3/TRBV12-4	-	-	ASSRISTDTQY
TRBJ1-4	TRBV5-4	-	-	ASRRRGGEKLF
TRBJ1-1	TRBV19	-	-	ASYSDPGNTEAF
TRBJ1-1	TRBV29-1	-	-	SVDGLGSEAF
TRBJ2-2	TRBV24-1	-	-	ATSDPLVIGELF
TRBJ1-6	TRBV2	-	-	ASSEDLFGSPLH
TRBJ1-2	TRBV29-1	-	-	SVSGTPNYGYT
TRBJ1-4	TRBV6-1	-	-	ASSEVWVVATNEKLF
TRBJ2-1	TRBV11-2	TRBD2	-	ASINSQASGTEQF
TRBJ1-6	TRBV3-1/TRBV3-2	-	-	ASSQVSGSGLNSPLH
TRBJ1-2	TRBV28	-	-	ASRSRTGDYGYT
TRBJ2-3	TRBV29-1	-	-	SVREFTDTQY
TRBJ1-4	TRBV19	-	-	ASSTIATNEKLF
TRBJ2-1	TRBV30	TRBD2	-	AWAAVAGVQF
TRBJ2-7	TRBV7-8	TRBD1	-	ASSARQGGSYEQY
TRBJ1-1	TRBV30	-	-	AWSRGGMTEAF
TRBJ2-1	TRBV7-3	-	-	ASSLVGGDEQF
TRBJ2-7	TRBV28	TRBD2	once	ASMGLAGAEQY
TRBJ2-3	TRBV10-3	-	-	AINEGLADTQY
TRBJ2-7	TRBV19	TRBD1	-	ASRPGGVSYEQY
TRBJ2-5	TRBV2	TRBD2	-	ASSELAGAWTQY
TRBJ1-4	TRBV13	-	-	ASSLADSEKLF
TRBJ2-1	TRBV27	TRBD1	-	ASRTDRVSSYNEQF
TRBJ2-3	TRBV6-4	TRBD1	-	ASREGQGGTDTQY
TRBJ1-1	TRBV6-1	-	-	ASSDQGRTEAF
TRBJ2-6	TRBV9	-	once	ASSVGRSSGANVLT
TRBJ2-1	TRBV28	TRBD2	-	ASSSPGSGTYNEQF
TRBJ1-2	TRBV11-2	TRBD1	-	ASSLRTGGGYT
TRBJ2-4	TRBV5-1	-	-	ASSFSSWIDIQY
TRBJ2-5	TRBV6-6	-	-	ASSIQGAETQY
TRBJ2-2	TRBV6-2/TRBV6-3	TRBD2	once	ASSRRTSGGELF
TRBJ2-3	TRBV11-3	-	few	ASSDDGYTDTQY
TRBJ2-1	TRBV27	TRBD2	-	ASSKLAGGPDEQF
TRBJ1-3	TRBV9	-	medium-sized	ASSVSDAGNTIY
TRBJ1-6	TRBV7-4	TRBD1	-	ASSSRRDRESIGNSPLH
TRBJ2-5	TRBV2	TRBD2	-	ASSASGLAEETQY
TRBJ2-7	TRBV11-2	TRBD1	-	ASSFVQGNYEQY
TRBJ1-4	TRBV7-8	-	few	ASSLAGTPEKLF
TRBJ1-1	TRBV5-1	-	-	ASSLGAIGMNTEAF
TRBJ2-2	TRBV7-8	-	-	ASSQSTSFAGELF
TRBJ2-1	TRBV11-2	-	once	ASSLGQGSINEQF
TRBJ2-7	TRBV15	-	-	ATSTDSYEQY
TRBJ2-3	TRBV7-2	-	few	ASTPEGGFADTQY
TRBJ2-1	TRBV2	-	-	ASRAPGQVNEQF
TRBJ1-1	TRBV7-2	-	-	ASSLYREGTEAF
TRBJ2-2	TRBV6-4	-	-	ASKPGNTGELF
TRBJ2-3	TRBV28	-	-	ASSRGQTDTQY
TRBJ2-1	TRBV2	TRBD2	-	ASSERVTSGFIEQF
TRBJ2-4	TRBV19	-	-	ASSISVKNIQY
TRBJ2-7	TRBV7-2	TRBD1	-	ASSFTGGYEQY
TRBJ1-2	TRBV2	TRBD1	-	ASSRSGQGNYGYT
TRBJ2-2	TRBV7-3	TRBD2	-	ASSPRTSLPGELF
TRBJ1-2	TRBV30	-	-	AWSTGTVDYGYT
TRBJ1-5	TRBV6-4	TRBD1	-	ASSDLGQGDYSNQPQH
TRBJ2-4	TRBV29-1	-	once	SVPAGTKNIQY
TRBJ2-1	TRBV7-9	-	-	ASSLGLGNEQF